Sequencing of this TCR beta chain was carried out in a study of blood T cells in healthy people across ages. Primers used in a second PCR of about 6 to 12 cycles were a sample-barcoded 5' primer and a J-beta primer mix. TCRdb analysed the 5' RACE reads with MiXCR anew, one entry per CDR3 protein. The sample consists of some 670,000 distinct CDR3 sequences, under 65% of them appearing once. This CDR3 has 15 amino acids. Germline values: CDR1 SGDLS, CDR2 YYNGEE. The V gene lost 4 bases and the J gene lost 4 bases, with 17 bases spanning the gap. Sample: blood. This receptor was identified in a woman older than 75 in good health. The chain has TRBV9 and TRBJ2-5; D is perhaps TRBD1 (6 bases). CDR3 amino acids: CASSLMSTGGETQYF. In DNA, the CDR3 is TGTGCCAGCAGCTTAATGTCGACAGGCGGAGAGACCCAGTACTTC.